This T cell receptor beta chain was captured by sequencing in a study of shared clonotypes between healthy human individuals. The study ran the assay at deep level. Authors' processing steps: Filtering of immunoSEQ junctional sequences could not match full-length read filtering. Some clones are missing from TCRdb's copy, which holds only in-frame ones; the method was immunoSEQ multiplex PCR. Clonal size and the V and J genes are those of that table, whereas D and trimming came from the DNA. The sample has some 2,500,000 clones, roughly 93% seen once; the top ten hold about 0.34%. Study results and caveats: Naive CD4 clonotype sharing across a handful of donors was about 5%. Apart from blood, nothing was sampled; tissue repertoires likely differ.

Remarks on this clone: As yet, its antigen is unknown.

Germline CDR1 and CDR2: SEHNR and FQNEAQ (reference sequence). This CDR3 has 17 residues. V trimming: 1 base; J trimming: 7 bases; junction bases outside the gene matches: 13. The V and J genes are TRBV7-9 and TRBJ2-1, with 7 nucleotides matching TRBD1. Material: naive CD4+ T cells from PBMCs. Documented subset: CD45RA+ positively selected. This TCR was recovered from a young man in good health. Some clones in this sample may be carry-over from other donors' samples. The chain's CDR3 is CASSLGGGRVTVNEQFF. CDR3 sequence (DNA): TGTGCCAGCAGCTTAGGAGGGGGCAGGGTCACTGTAAATGAGCAGTTCTTC.